Following are 25 T cell receptor beta chains from one sample sequenced in a study of tissue T cells after allogeneic stem cell transplantation. Assay: immunoSEQ multiplex PCR; the TCRdb copy retains only in-frame clones and omits some. The table records around 4,000 clones, 65% to 75% of them present only once. Sequenced here: left colon tissue, sampled at autopsy. Receptors were obtained from a woman between 18 and 50 years old with breast cancer.

This chain uses TRBV24-1 with TRBJ1-1; weak D call: TRBD1 (6 bases). Between the trimmed V and J ends, which lost 6 bases and 3 bases, there was a span of 10 bases. From germline, CDR1 is KGHDR and CDR2 SFDVKD. The CDR3 extends over 13 amino acids. In nucleotides, the CDR3 is TGTGCCACCAGTTCCACAGGGTACACTGAAGCTTTCTTT. As protein: CATSSTGYTEAFF.

The CDR3 loop reads CASSILGTEAFF. The CDR3 DNA reads TGTGCCAGTAGTATTCTGGGCACTGAAGCTTTCTTT. This chain uses TRBV19 with TRBJ1-1; D is unresolved. Trimming removed 3 bases from V and 4 bases from J, with 6 bases in between. The CDR3 spans 12 residues. Germline lookup yields CDR1 LNHDA and CDR2 SQIVND (reference sequence).

This chain uses TRBV6-5 with TRBJ2-6, with no clear D. V was pared by 6 bases and J by 0 bases, with 6 bases between. CDR1 and CDR2 from the germline V gene are MNHEY and SVGAGI. The CDR3 has 14 amino acids. In DNA form, the CDR3 reads TGTGCCAGCAGGGTAAACTCTGGGGCCAACGTCCTGACTTTC. Its protein product is CASRVNSGANVLTF.

The gene calls are TRBV25-1 and TRBJ1-3, with no clear D. The CDR3 spans 13 residues. The germline CDR1 and CDR2 sequences are MGHDK and SYGVNS. V was shortened by 3 bases and J by 4 bases, with 7 bases between the two germline ends. The CDR3 region has the DNA TGTGCCAGCAGTGAGCCTGGCGGAAACACCATATATTTT. Its protein product is CASSEPGGNTIYF.

There are a few counts of this clone. The chain carries TRBV28 and TRBJ2-7; no firm D call. The CDR3 contains 14 residues. V dropped 3 bases and J dropped 1 base, with 10 bases sitting between them. Germline assignment: CDR1 MDHEN and CDR2 SYDVKM. This CDR3 reads CASSLTGRSYEQYF. DNA for the CDR3: TGTGCCAGCAGTTTGACGGGCCGGTCCTACGAGCAGTACTTC.

The V gene is TRBV27, the J gene TRBJ2-3; D is unclear. Trimming removed 6 bases from V and 6 bases from J, with 7 bases in between. The CDR3 runs 11 residues. CDR1 is MNHEY, CDR2 SMNVEV, per germline (reference sequence). Written as DNA, the CDR3 is TGTGCCAGCAGGGGGTGGGATACGCAGTATTTT. Protein sequence: CASRGWDTQYF.

V gene TRBV6-6 combines with J gene TRBJ1-4; 7 bases are a match to TRBD1. The germline V gene has CDR1 MNHNY and CDR2 SVGAGI (reference sequence). The V gene end was trimmed by 7 bases and the J gene end by 8 bases; junction bases not matched to a gene: 10. The CDR3 covers 14 residues. DNA of the CDR3: TGTGCCAGCAAAAACTCCGGGACAGACGAAAAACTGTTTTTT. Translation gives CASKNSGTDEKLFF.

The chain uses TRBV6-5 and TRBJ1-5; D not resolved. Germline V CDR1 and CDR2: MNHEY, SVGAGI. The CDR3 is 13 residues long. V lost 7 bases and J lost 3, with 10 bases in between. CDR3 loop: CASNRQVNQPQHF. CDR3 in DNA: TGTGCCAGCAACAGACAAGTCAATCAGCCCCAGCATTTT.

The chain has TRBV5-1 and TRBJ2-5; TRBD1 aligns across 8 bases. Trimming took 6 bases from V and 2 from J; bases not matched to a gene: 6. Germline assignment: CDR1 SGHRS and CDR2 YFSETQ. CDR3 size: 14 residues. The CDR3 nucleotides are TGCGCCAGCACTACTCAGGGGGCGCAAGAGACCCAGTACTTC. It specifies CASTTQGAQETQYF.

The sample holds a few counts of this clone. This chain connects TRBV7-2 to TRBJ2-7; D unclear. V lost 3 bases and J lost 0, with 3 bases in between. CDR3 size: 12 residues. CDR1 and CDR2 from the germline V gene are SGHTA and FQGNSA. The CDR3 is CASSFHSYEQYF. The CDR3 region has the DNA TGTGCCAGCAGCTTCCACTCCTACGAGCAGTACTTC. Full variable domain (remainder filled in from reference TRBV7-2 and TRBJ2-7): GAGVSQSPSNKVTEKGKDVELRCDPISGHTALYWYRQSLGQGLEFLIYFQGNSAPDKSGLPSDRFSAERTGGSVSTLTIQRTQQEDSAVYLCASSFHSYEQYFGPGTRLTVT.

The rearrangement uses TRBV29-1 and TRBJ1-1; TRBD1 is a possible D gene (6 bases). The CDR3 is made up of 15 amino acids. Trimming stripped 7 bases from V and 5 bases from J, with 23 bases between. Per germline, CDR1 SQVTM and CDR2 ANQGSEA. The CDR3 sequence is CSAKGAGARITEAFF. Here the CDR3 DNA reads TGCAGCGCCAAAGGAGCGGGGGCGAGGATAACTGAAGCTTTCTTT.

This clone was picked up one time. The chain employs TRBV13 and TRBJ2-5; no clear D. CDR3 length: 11 residues. Germline V lookup: CDR1 PRHDT, CDR2 FYEKMQ (reference sequence). Trimming removed 1 base from V and 7 bases from J, with 4 bases in between. Here the CDR3 DNA reads TGTGCCAGCAGCTTAGTGGGGACCCAGTACTTC. As protein: CASSLVGTQYF.

This clone ranks as large (0.1 to 1%). The V and J genes are TRBV4-2 and TRBJ1-4; unclear D gene. The CDR3 loop spans 15 amino acids. The germline V gene has CDR1 LGHNA and CDR2 YNFKEQ. Trimming took 0 bases from V and 2 from J, leaving 7 bases between them. The CDR3 sequence: CASSQDGRTNEKLFF. In nucleotides, the CDR3 is TGTGCCAGCAGCCAAGACGGGCGGACTAATGAAAAACTGTTTTTT.

This sequence joins TRBV19 and TRBJ2-5; D uncertain. Trimming left V 2 bases short and J 5 bases short, with 9 bases between. Looked up from germline, CDR1 is LNHDA and CDR2 is SQIVND (reference sequence). The CDR3 totals 13 residues. For the CDR3, the DNA is TGTGCCAGTAGTATATTCCTGGGGGAGACCCAGTACTTC. Translation gives CASSIFLGETQYF. The variable domain in full, with the rest retrieved from reference TRBV19 and TRBJ2-5, is DGGITQSPKYLFRKEGQNVTLSCEQNLNHDAMYWYRQDPGQGLRLIYYSQIVNDFQKGDIAEGYSVSREKKESFPLTVTSAQKNPTAFYLCASSIFLGETQYFGPGTRLLVL.

V and J are TRBV15 and TRBJ2-7; weak D call: TRBD2 (6 bases). The CDR3 is 15 residues long. V was clipped by 2 bases and J by 2 bases, with 13 bases between them. Germline V lookup: CDR1 LNHNV, CDR2 YYDKDF (reference sequence). The CDR3 coding sequence is TGTGCCACCAGCAGACTCGACGGAGGGCCCTACGAGCAGTACTTC. It translates to CATSRLDGGPYEQYF.

This chain joins TRBV29-1 and TRBJ2-3, with 7 bases lining up with TRBD2. The CDR3 runs to 14 residues. Germline V lookup: CDR1 SQVTM, CDR2 ANQGSEA. The junction had 6 bases not matched to a gene; V was cut back by 5 bases and J by 1 base. CDR3 in DNA: TGCAGCGTTCCTTCTCTAGCGGGCACAGATACGCAGTATTTT. Translating gives CSVPSLAGTDTQYF.

In this sample, this clone turned up a few times. This chain joins TRBV5-1 and TRBJ1-2; a weak D match, TRBD1 (5 bases). From germline, CDR1 is SGHRS and CDR2 YFSETQ. The CDR3 extends over 15 amino acids. Trimming removed 7 bases at V and 1 base at J, with 17 bases between. Here the CDR3 DNA reads TGCGCCAGCCGTTCGACGCCGGGACTTAACTATGGCTACACCTTC. As protein: CASRSTPGLNYGYTF.

This clone was found once. The chain employs TRBV7-2 and TRBJ1-1; tentatively, D is TRBD1 (5 bases). The V gene lost 7 bases and the J gene lost 7 bases, with 16 bases spanning the gap. The CDR3 is 13 residues long. Germline CDR1 reads SGHTA; CDR2 reads FQGNSA. CDR3 in amino acids: CASNRDGRGEAFF. CDR3 in DNA: TGTGCCAGCAACCGTGACGGGAGGGGTGAAGCTTTCTTT.

The V call is TRBV5-1, the J call TRBJ2-6; D call uncertain. The V end was cut by 4 bases, the J end by 1 base, with 6 bases between. CDR1 is SGHRS, CDR2 YFSETQ, per germline. The CDR3 has 14 amino acids. The CDR3 DNA reads as TGCGCCAGCAGCGAAGGGTCTGGGGCCAACGTCCTGACTTTC. Its translation is CASSEGSGANVLTF.

J is TRBJ2-3 and V is TRBV5-8, with TRBD2 matching 8 bases. CDR1 is SGHTS, CDR2 YDEGEE, per germline. Trimming took 4 bases from V and 4 from J; bases not matched to a gene: 8. The CDR3 is 15 residues long. The CDR3 DNA is TGTGCCAGCAGCCCTTTAGCGGGACTCGCAGATACGCAGTATTTT. Translation gives CASSPLAGLADTQYF.

This clone was picked up a small number of times. The chain carries TRBV5-4 and TRBJ1-2; no clear D. CDR1 and CDR2 from the germline V gene are SGHNT and YYREEE (reference sequence). The CDR3 totals 13 residues. V was shortened by 1 base and J by 7 bases, with 11 bases between the two germline ends. In nucleotides, the CDR3 is TGTGCCAGCAGCTTGTGGGAGGGTCTTGGCTACACCTTC. Residues: CASSLWEGLGYTF. Looking up the rest from reference TRBV5-4 and TRBJ1-2 gives the full variable domain: ETGVTQSPTHLIKTRGQQVTLRCSSQSGHNTVSWYQQALGQGPQFIFQYYREEENGRGNFPPRFSGLQFPNYSSELNVNALELDDSALYLCASSLWEGLGYTFGSGTRLTVV.

The chain employs TRBV11-3 and TRBJ1-1, with D possibly TRBD1 on 5 matching bases. This CDR3 has 14 amino acids. Germline CDR1 and CDR2: SGHNT and YENEEA. V was shortened by 2 bases and J by 1 base, with 8 bases between the two germline ends. The CDR3 spells CASSLRGENTEAFF. CDR3 sequence (DNA): TGTGCCAGCAGCTTAAGAGGGGAGAACACTGAAGCTTTCTTT.

This clone was counted a single time. The gene calls are TRBV28 and TRBJ2-5, with D tentatively TRBD2 (5 bases). The CDR3 spans 13 residues. The germline CDR1 and CDR2 sequences are MDHEN and SYDVKM. Trimming removed 8 bases from V and 4 bases from J, with 14 bases in between. The CDR3 spells CASGRAGRETQYF. CDR3 nucleotide sequence: TGTGCCAGCGGAAGGGCGGGCCGAGAGACCCAGTACTTC. Full variable domain (outside the CDR3, taken from reference TRBV28 and TRBJ2-5): DVKVTQSSRYLVKRTGEKVFLECVQDMDHENMFWYRQDPGLGLRLIYFSYDVKMKEKGDIPEGYSVSREKKERFSLILESASTNQTSMYLCASGRAGRETQYFGPGTRLLVL.

The chain combines TRBV6-2 or TRBV6-3 with TRBJ2-1; 7 bases agree with TRBD2. The CDR3 extends over 18 amino acids. J was trimmed by 0 bases and V by 4 bases; bases with no gene match: 12. Germline V lookup: CDR1 MNHEY, CDR2 SVGEGT. CDR3 loop: CASSSLTSRISSYNEQFF. The CDR3 bases are TGTGCCAGCAGTTCACTGACTAGCCGGATAAGCTCCTACAATGAGCAGTTCTTC.

This clone was detected a few times. The rearrangement uses TRBV7-2 and TRBJ1-4; possibly TRBD1 for D (5 bases). The CDR3 covers 16 residues. Looked up from germline, CDR1 is SGHTA and CDR2 is FQGNSA. V was clipped by 2 bases and J by 3 bases, with 13 bases between them. CDR3 sequence (DNA): TGTGCCAGCAGCTTAAATCAGGGAATGTCTAATGAAAAACTGTTTTTT. Protein: CASSLNQGMSNEKLFF.